Shown below are 5 T cell receptor beta chains from a single sample sequenced in a study of blood T cell repertoires in COVID-19 (dated by TCRdb to about 2020). Library creation used the immunoSEQ multiplex PCR assay. This is the immuneACCESS table as TCRdb keeps it, with only in-frame sequences that have V and J called. A part of the clones is gone; compared with another copy, unresolved V genes explain less than half, and the rest is unexplained. Across this sample there are 150,000 or so clones, with 60% to 85% seen only once. Approximately 7.6% of the sample is taken by the ten largest. The sequencing sample was made of peripheral blood. These receptors originate from a woman aged 60-70 years with COVID-19, enrolled during active disease.

The chain combines TRBV19 with TRBJ2-1; 8 nucleotides line up with TRBD2. The trim removed 3 bases at V and 3 bases at J, leaving 4 bases unmatched. The CDR3 covers 15 residues. CDR1 LNHDA and CDR2 SQIVND come from the germline V gene (reference sequence). CDR3 DNA: TGTGCCAGTAGTATCGGACTAGCTCTCTACAATGAGCAGTTCTTC. Translated, it gives CASSIGLALYNEQFF.

This clone turned up a few times. The CDR3 is CASSSGSFSETQYF. CDR3 DNA: TGTGCCAGCTCTAGCGGGAGCTTTTCAGAGACCCAGTACTTC. V usage is TRBV2 and J usage is TRBJ2-5; 10 bases align to TRBD2. V shed 8 bases, J shed 4 bases, and the junction held 7 bases outside the gene matches. Germline CDR1 is SNHLY and CDR2 is FYNNEI. The length of the CDR3 is 14 residues.

The chain is built from TRBV5-1 and TRBJ1-1; D remains unclear. Trimming cost V 0 bases and J 2 bases, with 5 bases left between them. Germline assignment: CDR1 SGHRS and CDR2 YFSETQ. This CDR3 is 13 amino acids long. CDR3 residues: CASSLAGNTEAFF. In DNA form, the CDR3 reads TGCGCCAGCAGCTTGGCCGGTAACACTGAAGCTTTCTTT.

This clone was recorded at least ten times. The rearrangement uses TRBV10-3 and TRBJ2-3; D unresolved. The germline V and J ends were trimmed by 6 bases and 5 bases, with 12 bases remaining between them. The germline V gene encodes CDR1 ENHRY and CDR2 SYGVKD. The CDR3 totals 13 residues. CDR3 bases: TGTGCCATCAGGACAAAGCCAGGAGATACGCAGTATTTT. Protein product: CAIRTKPGDTQYF.

The V gene is TRBV11-1, the J gene TRBJ2-3; possibly TRBD2 for D (6 bases). CDR1 and CDR2 (germline): SGHAT, FQDESV (reference sequence). V lost 3 bases, J lost 2 bases, and 15 bases lay in between. The CDR3 has 16 amino acids. The CDR3 sequence: CASSFQGRRATDTQYF. CDR3 coding DNA: TGTGCCAGCAGCTTTCAGGGAAGGAGGGCCACAGATACGCAGTATTTT.